The T cell receptor (beta chain) under discussion was sequenced for a study of blood T cell repertoires in COVID-19. The length of the CDR3 is 15 residues. Germline V gene sequence: CDR1 LNHDA, CDR2 SQIVND (reference sequence). Germline trimming cut 6 bases from V and 0 bases from J; bases unmatched to any gene: 7. In this sample, this clone turned up once. Here immunoSEQ multiplex PCR was the method, and the copy in TCRdb shows in-frame clones only, minus some. The sample lists some 200,000 clones; 80% to 90% were seen once. This sequence was found in a man aged 25-45 years with active or convalescent COVID-19. The sequenced material came from peripheral blood. V and J are TRBV19 and TRBJ1-2; TRBD1 matches at 7 bases. The CDR3 coding sequence is TGTGCCAGTAGCTTTACAGGGGTAGCTAACTATGGCTACACCTTC. It is translated as CASSFTGVANYGYTF.